The entry below gives a single TCR beta chain sequence along with its context. The V gene's germline CDR1 is SEHNR and CDR2 FQNEAQ (reference sequence). This CDR3 contains 16 residues. Trimming cost V 3 bases and J 0 bases, with 13 bases left between them. This sample is drawn from a study of regulatory T cells in long-lasting Graves disease. Time point indicated: newly diagnosed GD, antithyroid drugs for less than 3 months. The TCR library was made from RNA that had been extracted from PBMCs in TRIzol. EDTA tubes received approximately 10 milliliters of drawn peripheral blood. Arm-PCR of CDR3 regions and iRepertoire HTBI primers were the basis on which TCR beta libraries were built. MiXCR, run by TCRdb on the multiplex PCR reads, gives a single entry per CDR3 protein. The sample shows 400,000 to 500,000 distinct CDR3 sequences, around 14% of them seen only once. These data were likewise used in another study, on T cells in Graves' hyperthyroidism and ophthalmopathy. From that paper: Based on clinical symptoms, serum thyroxine and TRAb, thyroid ultrasound and orbital computed tomography, diagnoses were reached. HTBI primers drove first-round RT-PCR of the TCR CDR3. Stable hyperthyroidism was separated from ophthalmopathy by a model based on 13 V-J features.

The receptor's source is a woman in her twenties or thirties with Graves disease. The V call is TRBV7-9, the J call TRBJ2-3; a possible D gene is TRBD1 (6 bases). Specimen: peripheral blood mononuclear cells (PBMCs), collected at new diagnosis, from a patient treated with antithyroid drugs. In nucleotides, the CDR3 is TGTGCCAGCAGCTTTTCAGGGGTCGGGAGCACAGATACGCAGTATTTT. Its protein is CASSFSGVGSTDTQYF. Together with reference TRBV7-9 and TRBJ2-3, the CDR3 gives the full variable domain: DTGVSQNPRHKITKRGQNVTFRCDPISEHNRLYWYRQTLGQGPEFLTYFQNEAQLEKSRLLSDRFSAERPKGSFSTLEIQRTEQGDSAMYLCASSFSGVGSTDTQYFGPGTRLTVL.